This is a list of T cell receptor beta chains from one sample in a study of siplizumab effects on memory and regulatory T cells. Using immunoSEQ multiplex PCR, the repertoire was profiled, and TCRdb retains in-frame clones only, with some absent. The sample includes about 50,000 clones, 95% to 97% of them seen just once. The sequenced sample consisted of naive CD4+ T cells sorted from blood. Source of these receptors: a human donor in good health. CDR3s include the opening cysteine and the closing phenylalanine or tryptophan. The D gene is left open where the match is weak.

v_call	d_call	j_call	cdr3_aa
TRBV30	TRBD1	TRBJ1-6	CAWTSRGNSPLHF
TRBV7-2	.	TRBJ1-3	CASSLVGVTGNTIYF
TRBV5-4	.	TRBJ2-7	CASTNSSYEQYF
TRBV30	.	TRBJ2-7	CAWSARSYEQYF
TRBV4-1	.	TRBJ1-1	CASSQVWKVMNTEAFF
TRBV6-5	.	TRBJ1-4	CASRQNEKLFF
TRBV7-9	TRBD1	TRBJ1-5	CASSLGQGQPQHF
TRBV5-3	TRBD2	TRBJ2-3	CARSLGPSGSTDTQYF
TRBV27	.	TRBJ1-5	CASSKGRDQPQHF
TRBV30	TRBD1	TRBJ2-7	CAWSVGTGRYEQYF
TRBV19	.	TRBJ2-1	CASSPPREFHNEQFF
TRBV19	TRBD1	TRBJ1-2	CASSTRTGRGYTF
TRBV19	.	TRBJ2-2	CASSIRLGGQNTGELFF
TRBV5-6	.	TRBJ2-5	CASSSVQLNQETQYF
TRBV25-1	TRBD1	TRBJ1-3	CASRATGGVSGNTIYF
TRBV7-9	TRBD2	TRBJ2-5	CASSFPGLKETQYF
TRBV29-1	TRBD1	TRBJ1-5	CRADDRGCNQPQHF
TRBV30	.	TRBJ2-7	CAHEPDGAYEQYF
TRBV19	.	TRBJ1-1	CASSITGRTEAFF
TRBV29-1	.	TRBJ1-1	CSVELSLNTEAFF
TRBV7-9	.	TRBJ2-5	CASSYLSRQETQYF
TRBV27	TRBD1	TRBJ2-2	CASSPSPTGGGTGELFF
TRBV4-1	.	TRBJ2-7	CASSQDLTVRYEQYF
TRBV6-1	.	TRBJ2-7	CASRGLYYEQYF
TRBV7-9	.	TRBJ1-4	CASSPGSSEKLFF
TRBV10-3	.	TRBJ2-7	CAISPGGRLEQYF
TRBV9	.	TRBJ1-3	CASSTYFSGNTIYF
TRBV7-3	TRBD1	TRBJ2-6	CASSSQGAYSGANVLTF
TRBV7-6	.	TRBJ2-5	CASSQRTVQETQYF
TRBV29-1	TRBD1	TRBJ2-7	CSVEVGRGQGREQYF
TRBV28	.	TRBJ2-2	CASSINTGELFF
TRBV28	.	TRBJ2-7	CASRQGGVYEQYF
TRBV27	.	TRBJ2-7	CASSPGTGGTSAYEQYF
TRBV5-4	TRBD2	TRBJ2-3	CASKLAGLGDTQYF
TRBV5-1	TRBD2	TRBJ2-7	CASTLAGGLYEQYF
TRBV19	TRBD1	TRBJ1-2	CASSIGTGYGYTF
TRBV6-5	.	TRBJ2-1	CASGERYNEQFF
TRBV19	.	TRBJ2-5	CASSGMRSGLQETQYF
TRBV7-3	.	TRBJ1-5	CASRLLNGWGGNQPQHF
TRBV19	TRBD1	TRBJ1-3	CASRVKGANTIYF
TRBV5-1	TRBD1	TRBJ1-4	CASSLRGRHEKLFF
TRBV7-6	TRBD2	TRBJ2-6	CASSLPPGGGSVSGANVLTF
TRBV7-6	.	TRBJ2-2	CASSLASGRTGELFF
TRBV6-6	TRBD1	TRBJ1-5	CASRQGGGNQPQHF
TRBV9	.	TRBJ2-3	CASSVGTTTDTQYF
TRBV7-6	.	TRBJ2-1	CASSAVGVGEQFF
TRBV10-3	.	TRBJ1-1	CASVIGGRNTEAFF
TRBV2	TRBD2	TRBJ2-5	CALGLAGVETQYF
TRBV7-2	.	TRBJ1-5	CASSLTGGDQPQHF
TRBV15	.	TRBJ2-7	CATSWRTGSYEQYF
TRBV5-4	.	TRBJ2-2	CASSYAGVDTGELFF
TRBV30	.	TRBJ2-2	CAWTANTGELFF
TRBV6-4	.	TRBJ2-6	CASSPGRGSSGANVLTF
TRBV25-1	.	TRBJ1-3	CASSEYPGAGNTIYF
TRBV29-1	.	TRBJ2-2	CSVEKQRNTGELFF
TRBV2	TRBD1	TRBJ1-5	CASSGDRVNQPQHF
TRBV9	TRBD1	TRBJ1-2	CASSPRDRGTGGYTF
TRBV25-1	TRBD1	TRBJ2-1	CASGSQGAIDEQFF
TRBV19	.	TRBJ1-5	CASCREGNQPQHF